This entry lists 16 T cell receptor beta chains sequenced from one sample in a study of CD8 T cells in Susac syndrome. The RNA, roughly 0.5 to 1 ug, was put through reverse transcription using random hexamers. TCRdb re-called the immunoSEQ multiplex PCR reads with MiXCR, one entry per CDR3 protein. The data show 140,000 or so distinct CDR3 sequences, approximately 95% seen once. Material: CD4+ T cells from PBMCs. The receptors come from a human donor with multiple sclerosis.

The CDR3 coding sequence is TGTGCCAGCAGCGTAGGTTCCCCCAACTATGGCTACACCTTC. Protein product: CASSVGSPNYGYTF. V is TRBV9 and J is TRBJ1-2; the D is unclear. V lost 0 bases, J lost 2 bases, and 8 bases lay in between. From germline, CDR1 is SGDLS and CDR2 YYNGEE. This CDR3 is 14 amino acids long.

The chain employs TRBV7-2 and TRBJ2-1; 16 bases line up with TRBD2. In germline, CDR1 is SGHTA, CDR2 FQGNSA. CDR3 length: 16 amino acids. The junction had 6 bases not matched to a gene; V was cut back by 4 bases and J by 9 bases. The CDR3 bases are TGTGCCAGCAGCTCGGGACTAGCGGGGGGGCCGGGTGAGCAGTTCTTC. It yields the protein CASSSGLAGGPGEQFF. The entire variable domain, with the rest obtained from reference TRBV7-2 and TRBJ2-1, is as follows: GAGVSQSPSNKVTEKGKDVELRCDPISGHTALYWYRQSLGQGLEFLIYFQGNSAPDKSGLPSDRFSAERTGGSVSTLTIQRTQQEDSAVYLCASSSGLAGGPGEQFFGPGTRLTVL.

The V call is TRBV15, the J call TRBJ1-1; D is ambiguous. V was clipped by 5 bases and J by 0 bases, with 13 bases between them. The length of the CDR3 is 15 residues. The germline gives CDR1 LNHNV, CDR2 YYDKDF (reference sequence). The CDR3: CATSASAGMNTEAFF. The DNA of the CDR3 is TGTGCCACCAGCGCCTCCGCGGGAATGAACACTGAAGCTTTCTTT. Full variable domain (rest looked up from reference TRBV15 and TRBJ1-1): DAMVIQNPRYQVTQFGKPVTLSCSQTLNHNVMYWYQQKSSQAPKLLFHYYDKDFNNEADTPDNFQSRRPNTSFCFLDIRSPGLGDTAMYLCATSASAGMNTEAFFGQGTRLTVV.

The J gene is TRBJ2-5, the V gene TRBV20-1, with 7 bases matching TRBD1. J was trimmed by 5 bases and V by 0 bases; bases with no gene match: 12. Germline V CDR1 and CDR2: DFQATT, SNEGSKA (reference sequence). The CDR3 extends over 16 amino acids. The CDR3 DNA reads TGCAGTGCTAGAGACCCCCGGACAGGATATCAGGAGACCCAGTACTTC. It specifies CSARDPRTGYQETQYF.

The gene calls are TRBV9 and TRBJ2-7; D not certain. V lost 4 bases and J 1 base, leaving 12 bases between the germline ends. This CDR3 contains 14 residues. The germline V gene has CDR1 SGDLS and CDR2 YYNGEE. The CDR3 region has the DNA TGTGCCAGCAGCCCGTACGGTCCTTCCTACGAGCAGTACTTC. Its translation is CASSPYGPSYEQYF.

The V gene is TRBV12-3 or TRBV12-4, the J gene TRBJ1-2, with D tentatively TRBD1 (6 bases). The CDR3 runs to 12 residues. Trimming took off 6 bases at V and 1 base at J, with 6 bases between the two ends. DNA for the CDR3: TGTGCCAGCAGAGGGGGTAACTATGGCTACACCTTC. This sequence encodes CASRGGNYGYTF.

This clonotype came up once. V gene TRBV5-6 combines with J gene TRBJ2-3; TRBD2 matches at 8 bases. The CDR3 contains 15 residues. Germline CDR1 SGHDT, CDR2 YYEEEE. V lost 0 bases, J lost 4 bases, and 4 bases stayed unmatched. The CDR3: CASSLGGTRADTQYF. In DNA form, the CDR3 reads TGTGCCAGCAGCTTGGGAGGGACTAGGGCAGATACGCAGTATTTT.

The CDR3 sequence: CSARDSSTGVNSPLHF. The CDR3 coding sequence is TGCAGTGCTAGAGATAGTTCGACAGGCGTGAATTCACCCCTCCACTTT. The chain joins TRBV20-1 to TRBJ1-6; D might be TRBD1 (6 bases). The CDR3 is 16 amino acids. V gave up 0 bases and J gave up 7 bases, with 16 bases separating them. Germline V gene data show CDR1 as DFQATT and CDR2 as SNEGSKA (reference sequence).

The chain joins TRBV30 to TRBJ1-3; unclear D gene. The length of the CDR3 is 15 residues. Per the germline V gene, CDR1 is GTSNPN and CDR2 is SVGIG (reference sequence). The V gene lost 2 bases and the J gene lost 0 bases, with 11 bases spanning the gap. DNA of the CDR3: TGTGCCTGGAGTCTAAGGAAGAGCTCTGGAAACACCATATATTTT. It codes for CAWSLRKSSGNTIYF.

V gene TRBV20-1 combines with J gene TRBJ2-4; D perhaps matches TRBD2 (6 bases). V was pared by 8 bases and J by 2 bases, with 10 bases between. This CDR3 region has 12 residues. Germline-derived CDR1 and CDR2 are DFQATT and SNEGSKA (reference sequence). The CDR3 here is CSSGESKNIQYF. The CDR3 nucleotides read TGCAGTTCGGGGGAGTCCAAAAACATTCAGTACTTC.

The chain carries TRBV7-3 and TRBJ2-2, with a tentative D call TRBD2 (6 bases). Germline CDR1 and CDR2: SGHTA and FQGTGA. Trimming stripped 5 bases from V and 4 bases from J, with 8 bases between. The CDR3 spans 13 residues. CDR3 nucleotides: TGTGCCAGCAGCCCCGGGGGCACCGGGGAGCTGTTTTTT. It translates to CASSPGGTGELFF. The complete variable domain, with remaining parts taken from reference TRBV7-3 and TRBJ2-2, reads GAGVSQTPSNKVTEKGKYVELRCDPISGHTALYWYRQSLGQGPEFLIYFQGTGAADDSGLPNDRFFAVRPEGSVSTLKIQRTERGDSAVYLCASSPGGTGELFFGEGSRLTVL.

The CDR3 DNA follows: TGCAGTGCTAGAGCCACAGGACTAGCGGGAGTTAATACGCAGTATTTT. This encodes CSARATGLAGVNTQYF. The chain is built from TRBV20-1 and TRBJ2-3; 13 bases line up with TRBD2. CDR1 and CDR2 (germline): DFQATT, SNEGSKA (reference sequence). J gave up 7 bases and V 1 base, and 8 bases lay outside the gene matches. The CDR3 runs to 16 residues.

This clonotype was detected only once. The chain has TRBV9 and TRBJ1-1; D not resolved. V lost 0 bases, J lost 0 bases, and 12 bases lay in between. The CDR3 covers 16 residues. Germline CDR1 SGDLS, CDR2 YYNGEE. CDR3 protein: CASSVGGSALNTEAFF. In DNA form, the CDR3 reads TGTGCCAGCAGCGTAGGAGGCAGTGCTTTGAACACTGAAGCTTTCTTT.

The V gene is TRBV5-4, the J gene TRBJ2-3, with D perhaps matching TRBD2 (6 bases). Trimming removed 1 base at V and 4 bases at J, with 10 bases between. CDR1 and CDR2 (germline): SGHNT, YYREEE (reference sequence). The CDR3 is 14 residues long. The CDR3, as DNA: TGTGCCAGCAGCTTGCACGGGAGCGCAGATACGCAGTATTTT. It yields the protein CASSLHGSADTQYF.

In nucleotides, the CDR3 is TGCGCCAGCAGTCACCAACTTAACGGGAGCACTGAAGCTTTCTTT. It is translated as CASSHQLNGSTEAFF. The chain combines TRBV23-1 with TRBJ1-1, with no clear D. TRBV23-1 carries the ORF label, with uncertain function. The length of the CDR3 is 15 residues. V was cut by 3 bases and J by 4 bases, with 15 bases left in between.

This clonotype appeared once. The rearrangement links TRBV28 to TRBJ2-6; perhaps D is TRBD1 or TRBD2 (5 bases each). V was clipped by 5 bases and J by 0 bases, with 14 bases between them. CDR1 and CDR2 from the germline V gene are MDHEN and SYDVKM. This CDR3 has 17 residues. This chain's CDR3 is CASSDTRGASGANVLTF. The CDR3 nucleotides are TGTGCCAGCAGTGACACACGAGGGGCCTCTGGGGCCAACGTCCTGACTTTC.